This T cell receptor beta chain was sequenced during a study of blood T cell repertoires in COVID-19. Across the whole study: Sample material is recorded as cDNA or gDNA derived from T cells, B-cell-depleted T cells, or PBMCs.

This CDR3 contains 17 residues. V was trimmed by 0 bases and J by 0 bases, leaving 9 bases between them. Germline lookup yields CDR1 MRHNA and CDR2 SNTAGT. Original analysis: Reference gene primer amplification in the assay estimated nucleated cell counts. Produced via immunoSEQ multiplex PCR; TCRdb's table is partial and in-frame only. That table is the source of V, J and clone size, and D and trimming were worked out from the DNA. This sample has about 220,000 clones, with roughly 80% found just once. Input material: peripheral blood. This TCR came from a woman in her 70s with COVID-19, enrolled during active disease. The chain carries TRBV6-4 and TRBJ1-6, with D hard to call. In DNA, the CDR3 is TGTGCCAGCAGTGACTCGGCTAGACTCTCCTATAATTCACCCCTCCACTTT. It is translated as CASSDSARLSYNSPLHF.